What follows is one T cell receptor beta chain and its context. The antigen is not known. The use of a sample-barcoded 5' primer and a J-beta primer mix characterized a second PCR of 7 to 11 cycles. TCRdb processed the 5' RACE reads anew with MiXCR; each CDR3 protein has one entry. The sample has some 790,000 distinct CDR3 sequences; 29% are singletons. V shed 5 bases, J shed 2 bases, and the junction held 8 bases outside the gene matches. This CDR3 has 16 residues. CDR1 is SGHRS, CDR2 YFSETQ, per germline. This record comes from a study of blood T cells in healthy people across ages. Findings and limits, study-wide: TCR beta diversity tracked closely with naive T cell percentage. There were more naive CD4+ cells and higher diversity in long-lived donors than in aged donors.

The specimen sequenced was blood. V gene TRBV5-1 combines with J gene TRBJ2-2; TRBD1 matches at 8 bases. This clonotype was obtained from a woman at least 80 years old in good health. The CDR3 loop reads CASRPPGQGNTGELFF. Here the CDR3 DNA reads TGCGCCAGCAGACCTCCCGGACAGGGTAACACCGGGGAGCTGTTTTTT.